The 5 T cell receptor beta chains below all came from one sample that was sequenced in a study of T cells in Graves' hyperthyroidism and ophthalmopathy. Using RNA transcripts as the source, TCR beta CDR3 regions were amplified. The HTBI primer set was used in a first-round RT-PCR of the TCR CDR3. MiXCR was run by TCRdb on the multiplex PCR reads, yielding one entry per CDR3 protein. The sample carries 490,000 or so distinct CDR3 sequences, about 20% recorded once. Sequenced sample: blood. The receptor source for this set is a man in his forties with Graves' ophthalmopathy.

The V call is TRBV6-1, the J call TRBJ1-6; D not certain. The CDR3 runs to 16 residues. V was pared by 5 bases and J by 2 bases, with 13 bases between. Looked up from germline, CDR1 is MNHNS and CDR2 is SASEGT. The CDR3 sequence: CASSYEGRTYNSPLHF. The DNA of the CDR3 is TGTGCCAGCAGTTATGAGGGCCGCACCTATAATTCACCCCTCCACTTT.

In this sample, this clonotype turned up a few times. The chain is built from TRBV5-1 and TRBJ2-1; 11 bases are shared with TRBD2. The V gene's germline CDR1 is SGHRS and CDR2 YFSETQ. The CDR3 is made up of 15 amino acids. V trimming: 0 bases; J trimming: 13 bases; junction bases outside the gene matches: 9. CDR3 amino acids: CASSLGPFGTSGQFF. In nucleotides, the CDR3 is TGCGCCAGCAGCTTGGGTCCTTTCGGGACTAGCGGCCAGTTCTTC.

This clonotype was found a few times. Given a much more abundant clone one base away, this may be a read error. The chain recombines TRBV11-1 with TRBJ2-6; tentatively, D is TRBD1 (5 bases). Trimming pared 5 bases from V and 0 bases from J, leaving 14 bases between. Germline lookup yields CDR1 SGHAT and CDR2 FQDESV (reference sequence). The CDR3 consists of 17 residues. The CDR3: CASSILTGNSGANVLTF. The CDR3 region has the DNA TGTGCCAGCAGCATACTTACAGGCAACTCTGGGGCCAACGTCCTGACTTTC.

This clonotype was counted ten times or more. The chain couples TRBV2 to TRBJ2-5, with a tentative D call TRBD2 (6 bases). The CDR3 consists of 12 residues. CDR1 and CDR2 (germline): SNHLY, FYNNEI. The V end was cut by 11 bases, the J end by 0 bases, with 10 bases between. The CDR3 is CASERDQETQYF. The CDR3 DNA follows: TGTGCCTCGGAGCGGGACCAAGAGACCCAGTACTTC.

This clonotype was observed many times. This rearrangement joins TRBV3-1 to TRBJ1-2, with no clear D. The CDR3 loop spans 14 amino acids. The germline CDR1 and CDR2 sequences are LGHDT and YNNKEL (reference sequence). V was cut by 4 bases and J by 5 bases, with 14 bases left in between. This CDR3 reads CASSRRAGGYGYTF. In DNA, the CDR3 is TGTGCCAGCAGCCGGAGAGCAGGAGGTTATGGCTACACCTTC.